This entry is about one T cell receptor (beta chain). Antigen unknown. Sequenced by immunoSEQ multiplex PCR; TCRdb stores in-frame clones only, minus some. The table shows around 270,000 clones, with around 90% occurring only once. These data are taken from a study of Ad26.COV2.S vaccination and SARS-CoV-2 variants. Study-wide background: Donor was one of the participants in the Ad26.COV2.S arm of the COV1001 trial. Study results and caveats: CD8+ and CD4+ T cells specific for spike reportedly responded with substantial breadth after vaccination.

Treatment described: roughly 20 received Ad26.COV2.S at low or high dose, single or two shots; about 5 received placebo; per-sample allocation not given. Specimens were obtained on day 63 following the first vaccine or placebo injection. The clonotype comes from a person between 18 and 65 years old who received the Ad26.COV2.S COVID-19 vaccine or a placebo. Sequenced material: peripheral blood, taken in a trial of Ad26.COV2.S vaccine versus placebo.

The CDR3 sequence is CASTQSGYGYTF. CDR3 nucleotides: TGTGCCAGCACTCAGTCGGGCTATGGCTACACCTTC. V is TRBV12-3 or TRBV12-4 and J is TRBJ1-2; unclear D gene. The CDR3 loop spans 12 amino acids. V was trimmed by 7 bases and J by 4 bases, leaving 10 bases between them.